This T cell receptor (beta chain) is drawn from a study of blood T cells in healthy people across ages. Combining a sample-barcoded 5' primer with a J-beta primer mix, a second PCR ran for 7 to 11 cycles. Each CDR3 protein is one row after TCRdb ran MiXCR on the 5' RACE reads. This table has roughly 2 million distinct CDR3 sequences, just under 50% appearing once. From germline, CDR1 is DFQATT and CDR2 SNEGSKA (reference sequence). Trimming left V 8 bases short and J 5 bases short, with 11 bases between. CDR3 length: 11 amino acids. Specimen: blood. The chain is built from TRBV20-1 and TRBJ2-3, with unresolved D. This receptor was obtained from a woman between 35 and 50 years old in good health. CDR3 sequence reads: CSTHDLDTQYF. In DNA form, the CDR3 reads TGCAGTACTCACGATTTAGATACGCAGTATTTT.